This note documents a single T cell receptor beta chain sequence. This specimen comes from a study of blood T cell repertoires in COVID-19. CDR1 and CDR2 from the germline V gene are SGHRS and YFSETQ. V was trimmed by 4 bases and J by 5 bases, leaving 11 bases between them. This CDR3 has 13 residues. The authors' processing: The authors estimated nucleated cell counts from reference gene primer amplification. The table came from immunoSEQ multiplex PCR; TCRdb's copy has only in-frame clones and leaves some out. D and trimming were read from the DNA, whereas the V and J calls and clone size are those reported in that table. The sample records 150,000 to 200,000 clones, approximately 79% being singletons.

Sequenced material: PBMCs or T cells enriched from blood (not recorded which). The sequence derives from a woman aged 60-70 years with acute COVID-19. V usage is TRBV5-1 and J usage is TRBJ2-3, with D tentatively TRBD2 (5 bases). CDR3 residues: CASSRSGEDTQYF. The CDR3 region has the DNA TGCGCCAGCAGCAGGAGCGGTGAAGATACGCAGTATTTT.